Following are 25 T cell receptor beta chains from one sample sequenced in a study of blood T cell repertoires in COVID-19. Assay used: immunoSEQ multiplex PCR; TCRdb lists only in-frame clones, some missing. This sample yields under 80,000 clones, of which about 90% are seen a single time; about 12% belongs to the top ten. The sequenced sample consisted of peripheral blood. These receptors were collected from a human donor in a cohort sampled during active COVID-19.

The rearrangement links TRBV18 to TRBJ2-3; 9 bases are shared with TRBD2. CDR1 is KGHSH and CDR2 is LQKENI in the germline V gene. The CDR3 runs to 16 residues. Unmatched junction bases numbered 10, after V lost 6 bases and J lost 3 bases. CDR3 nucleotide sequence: TGTGCCAGCTCTTTGCTGGTAGCGGGGGCTACAGATACGCAGTATTTT. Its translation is CASSLLVAGATDTQYF.

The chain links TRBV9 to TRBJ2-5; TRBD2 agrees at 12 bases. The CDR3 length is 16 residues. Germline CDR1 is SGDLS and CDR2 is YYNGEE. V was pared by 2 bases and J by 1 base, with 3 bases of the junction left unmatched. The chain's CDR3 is CASSVRLAGAQETQYF. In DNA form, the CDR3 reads TGTGCCAGCAGCGTCCGACTAGCGGGGGCCCAAGAGACCCAGTACTTC.

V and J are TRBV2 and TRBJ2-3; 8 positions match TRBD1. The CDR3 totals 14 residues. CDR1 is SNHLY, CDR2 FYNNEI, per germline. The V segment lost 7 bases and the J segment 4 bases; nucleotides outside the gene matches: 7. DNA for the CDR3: TGTGCCAGCAAAGTGGGACAGGTGGCAGATACGCAGTATTTT. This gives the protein CASKVGQVADTQYF.

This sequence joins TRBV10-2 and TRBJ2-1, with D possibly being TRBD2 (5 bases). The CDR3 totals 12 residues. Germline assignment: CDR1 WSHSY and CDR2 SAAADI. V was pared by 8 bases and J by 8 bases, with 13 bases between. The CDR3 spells CASRRGRDEQFF. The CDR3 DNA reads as TGCGCCAGCCGCCGGGGTAGGGATGAGCAGTTCTTC.

CDR3 in amino acids: CASSSGQETQYF. CDR3 bases: TGTGCCAGCAGCTCAGGACAAGAGACCCAGTACTTC. This chain connects TRBV11-1 to TRBJ2-5; D is unresolved. This CDR3 contains 12 residues. Germline CDR1 reads SGHAT; CDR2 reads FQDESV (reference sequence). Trimming cost V 4 bases and J 2 bases, with 5 bases left between them.

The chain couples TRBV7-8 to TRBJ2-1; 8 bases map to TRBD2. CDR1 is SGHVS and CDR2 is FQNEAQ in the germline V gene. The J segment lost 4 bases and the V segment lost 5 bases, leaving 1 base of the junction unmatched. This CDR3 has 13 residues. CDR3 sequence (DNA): TGTGCCAGCAGCCGACTAGCGTACAATGAGCAGTTCTTC. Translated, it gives CASSRLAYNEQFF.

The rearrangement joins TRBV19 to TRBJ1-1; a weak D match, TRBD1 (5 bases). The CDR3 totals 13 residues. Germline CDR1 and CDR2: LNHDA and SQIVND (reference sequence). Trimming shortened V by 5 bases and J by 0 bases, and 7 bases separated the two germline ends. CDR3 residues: CASSAQVNTEAFF. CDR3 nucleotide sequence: TGTGCCAGTAGTGCACAGGTGAACACTGAAGCTTTCTTT.

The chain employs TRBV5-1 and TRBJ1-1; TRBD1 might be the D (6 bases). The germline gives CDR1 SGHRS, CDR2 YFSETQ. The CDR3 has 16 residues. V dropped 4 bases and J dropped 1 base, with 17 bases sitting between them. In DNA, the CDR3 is TGCGCCAGCAGCGGAAGGACGGACAGCTGGAACACTGAAGCTTTCTTT. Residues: CASSGRTDSWNTEAFF.

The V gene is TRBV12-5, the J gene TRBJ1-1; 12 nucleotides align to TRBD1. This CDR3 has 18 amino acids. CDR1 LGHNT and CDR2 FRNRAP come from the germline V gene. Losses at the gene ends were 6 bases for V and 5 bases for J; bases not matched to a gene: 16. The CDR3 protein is CASGLTTGTGGLWTEAFF. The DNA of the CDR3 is TGTGCTAGTGGCCTTACTACCGGGACAGGGGGCCTCTGGACTGAAGCTTTCTTT.

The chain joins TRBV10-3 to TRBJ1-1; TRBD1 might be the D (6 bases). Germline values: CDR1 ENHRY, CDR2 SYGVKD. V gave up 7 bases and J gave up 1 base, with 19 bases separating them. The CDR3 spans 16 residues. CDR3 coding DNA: TGTGCCATCAATAGGGGTCCAGGGGCCGAGAACACTGAAGCTTTCTTT. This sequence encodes CAINRGPGAENTEAFF.

The chain's CDR3 is CASSLTGTGLYGYTF. The CDR3 DNA is TGTGCCAGCAGCCTAACCGGGACAGGTCTCTATGGCTACACCTTC. V and J are TRBV5-6 and TRBJ1-2; 8 positions match TRBD1. V was clipped by 4 bases and J by 4 bases; unmatched bases: 9. The CDR3 has 15 residues. The germline gives CDR1 SGHDT, CDR2 YYEEEE.

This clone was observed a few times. CDR3 nucleotides: TGTGCCAGCAGTTCAGTTTTCCGGGGAGATACGCAGTATTTT. Protein sequence: CASSSVFRGDTQYF. The chain recombines TRBV6-5 with TRBJ2-3, with a possible D match to TRBD2 (5 bases). The CDR3 sequence is 14 residues long. The V end lost 4 bases, the J end lost 5 bases, and 13 bases lay between the germline ends. Per germline, CDR1 MNHEY and CDR2 SVGAGI.

CDR3 nucleotide sequence: TGTGCCAGCAGCTCAACAGGCACCCGAGGAGATACGCAGTATTTT. Protein: CASSSTGTRGDTQYF. This chain uses TRBV7-2 with TRBJ2-3; possible D gene TRBD1, 5 bases. The CDR3 is 15 amino acids. With 4 bases removed from V and 5 bases from J, the gap between germline ends came to 16 bases. Germline values: CDR1 SGHTA, CDR2 FQGNSA. Variable domain in full (rest from reference TRBV7-2 and TRBJ2-3): GAGVSQSPSNKVTEKGKDVELRCDPISGHTALYWYRQSLGQGLEFLIYFQGNSAPDKSGLPSDRFSAERTGGSVSTLTIQRTQQEDSAVYLCASSSTGTRGDTQYFGPGTRLTVL.

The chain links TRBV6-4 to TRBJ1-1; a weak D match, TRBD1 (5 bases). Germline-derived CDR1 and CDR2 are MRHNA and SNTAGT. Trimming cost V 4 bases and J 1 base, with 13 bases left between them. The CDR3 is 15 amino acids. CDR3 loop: CASSGGGRPNTEAFF. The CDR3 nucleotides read TGTGCCAGCAGTGGGGGGGGACGGCCGAACACTGAAGCTTTCTTT.

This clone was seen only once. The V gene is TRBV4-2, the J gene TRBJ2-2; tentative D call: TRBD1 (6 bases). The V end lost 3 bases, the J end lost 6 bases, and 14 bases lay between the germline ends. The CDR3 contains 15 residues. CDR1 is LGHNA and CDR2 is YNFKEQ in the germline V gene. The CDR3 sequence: CASSHFVEGAGELFF. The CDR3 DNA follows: TGTGCCAGCAGCCATTTTGTCGAGGGGGCCGGGGAGCTGTTTTTT.

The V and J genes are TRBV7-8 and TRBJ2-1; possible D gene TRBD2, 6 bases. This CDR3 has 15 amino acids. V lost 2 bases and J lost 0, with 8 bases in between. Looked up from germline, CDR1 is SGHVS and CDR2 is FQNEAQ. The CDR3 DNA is TGTGCCAGCAGCTTACGGGGGAGCTCCTACAATGAGCAGTTCTTC. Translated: CASSLRGSSYNEQFF.

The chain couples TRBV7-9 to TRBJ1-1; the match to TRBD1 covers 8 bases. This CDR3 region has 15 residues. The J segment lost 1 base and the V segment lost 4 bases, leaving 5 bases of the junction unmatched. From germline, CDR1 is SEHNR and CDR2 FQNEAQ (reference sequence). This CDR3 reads CASSSRTGTNTEAFF. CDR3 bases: TGTGCCAGCAGCTCACGGACAGGGACGAACACTGAAGCTTTCTTT.

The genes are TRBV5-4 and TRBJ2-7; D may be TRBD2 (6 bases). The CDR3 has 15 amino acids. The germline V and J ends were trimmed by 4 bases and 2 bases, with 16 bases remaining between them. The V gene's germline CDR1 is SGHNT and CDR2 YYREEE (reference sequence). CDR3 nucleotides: TGTGCCAGCAGCGCAGGGACGGGACTTCCCTACGAGCAGTACTTC. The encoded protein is CASSAGTGLPYEQYF.

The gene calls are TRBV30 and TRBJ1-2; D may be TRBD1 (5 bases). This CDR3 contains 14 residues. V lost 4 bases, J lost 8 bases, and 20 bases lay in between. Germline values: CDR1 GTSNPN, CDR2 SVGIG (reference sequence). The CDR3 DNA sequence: TGTGCCTGGATCCCCACAATTCAGGGTGGGGGCTACACCTTC. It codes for CAWIPTIQGGGYTF. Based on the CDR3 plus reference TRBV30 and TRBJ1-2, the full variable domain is SQTIHQWPATLVQPVGSPLSLECTVEGTSNPNLYWYRQAAGRGLQLLFYSVGIGQISSEVPQNLSASRPQDRQFILSSKKLLLSDSGFYLCAWIPTIQGGGYTFGSGTRLTVV.

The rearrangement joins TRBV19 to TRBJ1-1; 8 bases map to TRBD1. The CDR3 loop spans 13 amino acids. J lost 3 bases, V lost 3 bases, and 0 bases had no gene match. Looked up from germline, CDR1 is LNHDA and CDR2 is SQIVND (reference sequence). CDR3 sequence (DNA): TGTGCCAGTAGTATGGACAGGGACACTGAAGCTTTCTTT. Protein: CASSMDRDTEAFF.

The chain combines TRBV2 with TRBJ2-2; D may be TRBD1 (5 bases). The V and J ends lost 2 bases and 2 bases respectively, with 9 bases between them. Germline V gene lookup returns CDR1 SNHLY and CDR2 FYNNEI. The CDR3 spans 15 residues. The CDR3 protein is CASSEPRANTGELFF. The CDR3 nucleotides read TGTGCCAGCAGTGAACCCAGGGCAAACACCGGGGAGCTGTTTTTT. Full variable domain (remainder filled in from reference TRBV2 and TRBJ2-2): EPEVTQTPSHQVTQMGQEVILRCVPISNHLYFYWYRQILGQKVEFLVSFYNNEISEKSEIFDDQFSVERPDGSNFTLKIRSTKLEDSAMYFCASSEPRANTGELFFGEGSRLTVL.

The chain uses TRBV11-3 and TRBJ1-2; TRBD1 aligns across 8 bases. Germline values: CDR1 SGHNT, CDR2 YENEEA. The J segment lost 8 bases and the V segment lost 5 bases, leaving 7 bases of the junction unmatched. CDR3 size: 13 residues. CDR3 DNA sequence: TGTGCCAGCAGCCGCGGACAGGGACAAGGCTACACCTTC. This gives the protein CASSRGQGQGYTF.

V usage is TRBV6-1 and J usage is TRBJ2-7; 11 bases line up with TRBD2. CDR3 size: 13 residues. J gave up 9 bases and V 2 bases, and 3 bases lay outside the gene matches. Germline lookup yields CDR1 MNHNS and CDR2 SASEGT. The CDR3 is CASSELAGGWQYF. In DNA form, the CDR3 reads TGTGCCAGCAGTGAACTAGCGGGGGGTTGGCAGTACTTC.

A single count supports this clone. The CDR3 here is CASSYSRTDTQYF. CDR3 sequence (DNA): TGTGCCAGCAGCTATAGCAGAACAGATACGCAGTATTTT. V is TRBV27 and J is TRBJ2-3, with D hard to call. The germline V gene encodes CDR1 MNHEY and CDR2 SMNVEV (reference sequence). The CDR3 totals 13 residues. V lost 6 bases and J 3 bases, leaving 10 bases between the germline ends.

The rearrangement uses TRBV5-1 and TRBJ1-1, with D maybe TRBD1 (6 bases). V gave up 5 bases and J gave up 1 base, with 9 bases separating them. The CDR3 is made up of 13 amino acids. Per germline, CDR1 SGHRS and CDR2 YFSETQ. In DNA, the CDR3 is TGCGCCAGCAGGATAGGGGGGAACACTGAAGCTTTCTTT. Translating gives CASRIGGNTEAFF.